The 21 T cell receptor beta chains given below trace back to one sample, sequenced in a study of CD8+CD57+ T cells in acquired aplastic anemia. In patients chosen for sequencing, flow cytometry had shown CD8+CD57+ cell expansion. Profiles of TCR beta VDJ and CDR3 were generated from a genomic DNA template. TCRdb re-called the reads through MiXCR, storing one row per CDR3 protein. The sample holds around 250,000 distinct CDR3 sequences, 70% to 85% seen once. The sequencing input was sorted CD4+, CD8+, or CD8+CD57+ T cells (not recorded which) from PBMCs. The receptors were gathered from a human donor with aplastic anemia.

As for this clonotype: Because it lacks the conserved phenylalanine or tryptophan at the end, this CDR3 is likely a read error. Because the CDR3's place on the DNA is in doubt, the DNA is left out and the CDR3 is given as listed by TCRdb. The chain is built from TRBV7-9 and TRBJ2-3; the table gives TRBD2 as D, unverified against the DNA. CDR1 is SEHNR and CDR2 is FQNEAQ in the germline V gene (reference sequence). The CDR3 contains 13 residues when both ends are counted. The CDR3 is CASSSGTSGAQEQ.

In regard to this clonotype: As the CDR3 is not closed by the conserved phenylalanine or tryptophan, this likely results from a read error. Because the CDR3's place on the DNA is in doubt, the DNA is left out and the CDR3 is given as listed by TCRdb. The chain employs TRBV7-4 and TRBJ2-3. Looked up from germline, CDR1 is SGHVT and CDR2 is SQSDAQ. The CDR3 comprises 12 residues, both ends counted. The CDR3 region is CASSSGSTWGYS.

This clonotype was seen a single time. The rearrangement uses TRBV20-1 and TRBJ2-7; D is perhaps TRBD2 (6 bases). Germline CDR1 reads DFQATT; CDR2 reads SNEGSKA (reference sequence). Trimming left V 0 bases short and J 5 bases short, with 11 bases between. The CDR3 spans 13 residues. The CDR3 here is CSARDGGNDEQYF. DNA of the CDR3: TGCAGTGCTAGAGATGGAGGGAACGACGAGCAGTACTTC.

V usage is TRBV13 and J usage is TRBJ2-3; TRBD1 or TRBD2 may be the D gene (5 bases each). Germline CDR1 reads PRHDT; CDR2 reads FYEKMQ (reference sequence). The length of the CDR3 is 13 residues. V shed 8 bases and J shed 15 bases, with 24 bases lying between them. The CDR3 DNA reads as TGTGCCAGCGGCGACCGGGGCACAGATACGGACTATTTT. Protein sequence: CASGDRGTDTDYF.

This chain links TRBV7-6 with TRBJ1-2; the D gene is possibly TRBD1 (5 bases). The CDR3 is made up of 16 amino acids. CDR1 SGHVS and CDR2 FNYEAQ come from the germline V gene. V lost 5 bases, J lost 11 bases, and 27 bases lay in between. CDR3 nucleotides: TGTGCCAGCAGCCCAGAGGGGACCTGGGGCGTGAATCAGTACACCTTC. Translated, it gives CASSPEGTWGVNQYTF.

This clonotype showed up just a few times. CDR3 in DNA: TGTGCCAGCAGCTTGGTCGACAGAGCCTACAATGAGCAGTTCTTC. As protein: CASSLVDRAYNEQFF. This sequence joins TRBV5-6 and TRBJ2-1, with a tentative D call TRBD1 (5 bases). Germline CDR1 SGHDT, CDR2 YYEEEE. The CDR3 totals 15 residues. The V and J ends lost 0 bases and 2 bases respectively, with 9 bases between them.

To note about this clonotype: One end of the junction fails to match germline, which may point to a read error. The chain joins TRBV15 to TRBJ2-7; D gene uncertain. Germline assignment: CDR1 LNHNV and CDR2 YYDKDF (reference sequence). The CDR3 runs 14 residues. The CDR3 bases are TGTGCCACCAAGTTCACCGGCGAGCACTACGCGCAGTACTTC. This sequence encodes CATKFTGEHYAQYF.

The rearrangement links TRBV27 to TRBJ2-5; 7 bases map to TRBD2. CDR3 size: 13 residues. CDR1 and CDR2 (germline): MNHEY, SMNVEV (reference sequence). V shed 8 bases, J shed 4 bases, and the junction held 7 bases outside the gene matches. CDR3 sequence: CASGSPSGETQYF. CDR3 in DNA: TGTGCCAGCGGTTCGCCTAGCGGAGAGACCCAGTACTTC.

Concerning this clonotype: Its ends do not fully match the called genes, so a read error is possible. The chain recombines TRBV7-9 with TRBJ2-6; the match to TRBD2 covers 7 bases. The CDR3 spans 17 residues. CDR1 is SEHNR, CDR2 FQNEAQ, per germline (reference sequence). As DNA, the CDR3 is TGTGCCAGCACCTTAGGGAGGGTCCCGTGTGGGGCTAACGTCCTGACTTTC. This encodes CASTLGRVPCGANVLTF.

This rearrangement joins TRBV12-3 or TRBV12-4 to TRBJ1-1, with D possibly TRBD1 on 5 matching bases. The V gene lost 2 bases and the J gene lost 4 bases, with 11 bases spanning the gap. CDR3 length equals 14 residues. Here the CDR3 DNA reads TGTGCCAGCAGTTTAAATCGGGGGGGCACTGAAGCTTTCTTT. This codes for CASSLNRGGTEAFF.

The chain is built from TRBV7-2 and TRBJ2-2; perhaps D is TRBD1 or TRBD2 (6 bases each). Trimming removed 5 bases from V and 6 bases from J, with 19 bases in between. CDR3 length equals 16 residues. Germline CDR1 reads SGHTA; CDR2 reads FQGNSA. The CDR3 DNA follows: TGTGCCAGCAGCATGGGGGGCGGGACATCTGCCGGGGAGCTGTTTTTT. It codes for CASSMGGGTSAGELFF.

With respect to this clonotype: A read error may account for a junction end that differs from germline. Written as DNA, the CDR3 is TGTGCCAGCAGCGTAGCTAGCTTCCACGATACGTACTTC. Protein: CASSVASFHDTYF. J is TRBJ2-7 and V is TRBV7-8, with D perhaps matching TRBD2 (5 bases). Germline CDR1 SGHVS, CDR2 FQNEAQ. CDR3 length equals 13 residues.

V gene TRBV7-9 combines with J gene TRBJ2-1; weak D call: TRBD1 (5 bases). The CDR3 has 15 residues. The V gene lost 1 base and the J gene lost 8 bases, with 15 bases spanning the gap. Germline V gene data show CDR1 as SEHNR and CDR2 as FQNEAQ (reference sequence). CDR3 protein: CASSLGGSDIDEQFF. CDR3 DNA: TGTGCCAGCAGCTTAGGCGGTTCGGACATCGATGAGCAGTTCTTC.

J is TRBJ2-1 and V is TRBV20-1, with 10 positions matching TRBD1. V gave up 6 bases and J gave up 3 bases; unmatched junction bases: 8. The CDR3 length is 15 residues. The germline gives CDR1 DFQATT, CDR2 SNEGSKA (reference sequence). The CDR3 bases are TGCAGTGCCATGACAGGGGGCGCACTCTACAATGAGCAGTTCTTC. Its protein is CSAMTGGALYNEQFF.

The chain is built from TRBV7-8 and TRBJ2-5, with D unclear. Germline V CDR1 and CDR2: SGHVS, FQNEAQ. The CDR3 has 13 amino acids. The V gene lost 5 bases and the J gene lost 3 bases, with 10 bases spanning the gap. The DNA for the CDR3 is TGTGCCAGCAGCGTTCCGTGCGAAGAGACCCAGTACTTC. Encoded protein: CASSVPCEETQYF.

The rearrangement joins TRBV5-1 to TRBJ2-7, with D tentatively TRBD1 (5 bases). The length of the CDR3 is 14 residues. Trimming took 4 bases from V and 3 from J, leaving 14 bases between them. Germline lookup yields CDR1 SGHRS and CDR2 YFSETQ. In DNA, the CDR3 is TGCGCCAGCAGCGTGACAGAGAACTACTACGAGCAGTACGTC. It translates to CASSVTENYYEQYV.

About this clonotype itself: At one end, the junction sequence differs from germline, possibly due to a read error. The chain has TRBV5-1 and TRBJ1-2, with a tentative D call TRBD1 (6 bases). The CDR3 contains 15 residues. From germline, CDR1 is SGHRS and CDR2 YFSETQ. The CDR3 here is CASSLRGGSDYGYTF. The CDR3 coding sequence is TGTGCCAGCAGCTTGAGAGGGGGTTCCGACTATGGCTACACCTTC. The whole variable domain, remainder taken from reference TRBV5-1 and TRBJ1-2, is KAGVTQTPRYLIKTRGQQVTLSCSPISGHRSVSWYQQTPGQGLQFLFEYFSETQRNKGNFPGRFSGRQFSNSRSEMNVSTLELGDSALYLCASSLRGGSDYGYTFGSGTRLTVV.

This clonotype was observed a single time. The conserved phenylalanine or tryptophan is not found at the CDR3 terminus, so this likely reflects a read error. Because the CDR3's place on the DNA is in doubt, the DNA is left out and the CDR3 is given as listed by TCRdb. V usage is TRBV7-8 and J usage is TRBJ1-4. The CDR3 is 12 residues long, counting both termini. Germline CDR1 reads SGHVS; CDR2 reads FQNEAQ. CDR3 residues: CASSLARETVTL.

The chain links TRBV7-2 to TRBJ2-1, with 10 bases lining up with TRBD2. Germline CDR1 and CDR2: SGHTA and FQGNSA. This CDR3 contains 18 residues. Unmatched junction bases numbered 12, after V lost 1 base and J lost 6 bases. As DNA, the CDR3 is TGTGCCAGCAGCTTAGTTTTTACCAGGACTAGCGGTTTCAATGAGCAGTTCTTC. Translation: CASSLVFTRTSGFNEQFF. The full variable domain, its missing parts supplied by reference TRBV7-2 and TRBJ2-1, is GAGVSQSPSNKVTEKGKDVELRCDPISGHTALYWYRQSLGQGLEFLIYFQGNSAPDKSGLPSDRFSAERTGGSVSTLTIQRTQQEDSAVYLCASSLVFTRTSGFNEQFFGPGTRLTVL.

The rearrangement uses TRBV13 and TRBJ2-7, with D possibly TRBD2 on 5 matching bases. Germline lookup yields CDR1 PRHDT and CDR2 FYEKMQ (reference sequence). The CDR3 contains 15 residues. Trimming removed 4 bases at V and 3 bases at J, with 16 bases between. For the CDR3, the DNA is TGTGCCAGCAGCTCACTAGAGCCCCTACTCTACGAGCAGTACGTC. Translation: CASSSLEPLLYEQYV.

Points on this clonotype: The junction does not match germline at one end; this may be a read error. CDR3 protein: CASSLAGGVDTAFF. The DNA of the CDR3 is TGTGCCAGCAGCTTAGCGGGCGGTGTCGATACGGCGTTTTTT. J is TRBJ2-3 and V is TRBV7-3; D is possibly TRBD2 (5 bases). Germline assignment: CDR1 SGHTA and CDR2 FQGTGA. The CDR3 is 14 residues long.